What follows are 14 T cell receptor beta chains derived from one specimen sequenced in a study of neurological immune-mediated disorders. TCRdb used MiXCR to reprocess the 5' RACE reads, holding one entry per CDR3 protein. The data show more than 25,000 distinct CDR3 sequences, with around 4% seen just once and roughly 23% held by the top ten. The source material was CD4+ T cells from blood. These TCRs come from a woman aged 40 to 50 in good health.

A few counts support this clonotype. This chain uses TRBV9 with TRBJ2-3; TRBD2 matches 10 bases. The CDR3 totals 16 residues. Germline trimming cut 0 bases from V and 0 bases from J; bases unmatched to any gene: 1. Germline assignment: CDR1 SGDLS and CDR2 YYNGEE. The CDR3 reads CASSVGSGGSTDTQYF. CDR3 coding DNA: TGTGCCAGCAGCGTAGGTAGCGGGGGGAGCACAGATACGCAGTATTTT.

The table lists this clonotype with many counts. The chain is built from TRBV9 and TRBJ2-1; possible D gene TRBD2, 7 bases. V lost 4 bases and J lost 2, with 16 bases in between. From germline, CDR1 is SGDLS and CDR2 YYNGEE. The CDR3 sequence is 16 residues long. CDR3 in DNA: TGTGCCAGCAGCCCTCATGCGGGGGCAACCTACAATGAGCAGTTCTTC. Translated, it gives CASSPHAGATYNEQFF.

This clonotype was counted ten times or more. CDR3 sequence reads: CASSPEGTGAETQYF. The CDR3 nucleotides are TGCGCCAGCAGCCCCGAGGGGACCGGAGCAGAGACCCAGTACTTC. The rearrangement uses TRBV5-1 and TRBJ2-5, with D tentatively TRBD1 or TRBD2 (5 bases each). CDR3 length equals 15 residues. The germline V and J ends were trimmed by 4 bases and 4 bases, with 17 bases remaining between them. Germline V lookup: CDR1 SGHRS, CDR2 YFSETQ.

This clonotype was detected many times. The gene calls are TRBV7-3 and TRBJ2-3; D might be TRBD2 (6 bases). The CDR3 is 16 amino acids. Trimming removed 5 bases from V and 2 bases from J, with 17 bases in between. Germline loops: CDR1 SGHTA, CDR2 FQGTGA. For the CDR3, the DNA is TGTGCCAGCAGCGGGGGTTGGCGGGGTGCCACAGATACGCAGTATTTT. It specifies CASSGGWRGATDTQYF.

Ten or more counts support this clonotype. This rearrangement joins TRBV7-8 to TRBJ1-6, with 8 nucleotides matching TRBD1. Germline V CDR1 and CDR2: SGHVS, FQNEAQ. The CDR3 has 15 amino acids. Losses at the gene ends were 5 bases for V and 7 bases for J; bases not matched to a gene: 7. CDR3 DNA: TGTGCCAGCAGCCCAACAGGGGGTGGAAATTCACCCCTCCACTTT. Translating it yields CASSPTGGGNSPLHF.

This clonotype was recorded many times. The genes are TRBV11-2 and TRBJ1-1; perhaps TRBD1 as D (5 bases). CDR1 SGHAT and CDR2 FQNNGV come from the germline V gene. The CDR3 has 15 amino acids. V was clipped by 4 bases and J by 0 bases, with 12 bases between them. The CDR3 nucleotides read TGTGCCAGCAGCTACCCCAGGGCCATGAACACTGAAGCTTTCTTT. Residues: CASSYPRAMNTEAFF.

This clonotype came up many times. The V and J genes are TRBV12-3 or TRBV12-4 and TRBJ1-1; D is perhaps TRBD1 (5 bases). Trimming left V 3 bases short and J 11 bases short, with 10 bases between. The CDR3 length is 11 residues. This chain's CDR3 is CASSFRGEAFF. CDR3 in DNA: TGTGCCAGCAGTTTTAGGGGTGAGGCTTTCTTT.

This clonotype was counted ten times or more. The gene calls are TRBV27 and TRBJ2-7, with 10 bases matching TRBD2. Germline CDR1 reads MNHEY; CDR2 reads SMNVEV (reference sequence). The V gene end was trimmed by 5 bases and the J gene end by 4 bases; junction bases not matched to a gene: 11. The CDR3 runs 16 residues. In nucleotides, the CDR3 is TGTGCCAGCAGTCTCACGCCTAGCGGGAGTCGGTACGAGCAGTACTTC. Amino acids: CASSLTPSGSRYEQYF.

In its sample, this clonotype was seen many times. The chain combines TRBV20-1 with TRBJ1-6, with D possibly being TRBD1 (5 bases). The ends were cut back, 4 bases at V and 6 bases at J, with 16 bases in the middle. This CDR3 region has 15 residues. Germline CDR1 reads DFQATT; CDR2 reads SNEGSKA (reference sequence). In DNA form, the CDR3 reads TGCAGTGCTATAACAGGTTCCGCTGGTAATTCACCCCTCCACTTT. It codes for CSAITGSAGNSPLHF.

This clonotype was detected many times. The rearrangement uses TRBV20-1 and TRBJ2-7; TRBD2 agrees at 9 bases. The CDR3 consists of 13 residues. The J segment lost 12 bases and the V segment lost 0 bases, leaving 9 bases of the junction unmatched. Germline-derived CDR1 and CDR2 are DFQATT and SNEGSKA (reference sequence). The DNA for the CDR3 is TGCAGTGCTAGAGAGGGGTTAGCGGGGGAGGGGTACTTC. Translated, it gives CSAREGLAGEGYF.

This clonotype occurred many times. This sequence joins TRBV7-2 and TRBJ1-4, with D unresolved. The germline V and J ends were trimmed by 0 bases and 7 bases, with 6 bases remaining between them. In germline, CDR1 is SGHTA, CDR2 FQGNSA. The CDR3 sequence is 13 residues long. The CDR3 protein is CASSLAFSEKLFF. The DNA for the CDR3 is TGTGCCAGCAGCTTAGCGTTCAGTGAAAAACTGTTTTTT.

Ten or more counts support this clonotype. The rearrangement uses TRBV12-3 or TRBV12-4 and TRBJ1-1, with D perhaps matching TRBD1 (5 bases). V was clipped by 7 bases and J by 0 bases, with 21 bases between them. This CDR3 has 17 amino acids. The CDR3 spells CASTASGGSFMNTEAFF. CDR3 nucleotide sequence: TGTGCCAGCACCGCCTCGGGGGGTTCCTTCATGAACACTGAAGCTTTCTTT.

This clonotype was detected ten times or more. J is TRBJ1-2 and V is TRBV7-2; D gene uncertain. CDR1 is SGHTA and CDR2 is FQGNSA in the germline V gene. The CDR3 is 13 residues long. Deletions cut 5 bases from V and 7 bases from J, with 14 bases between. The CDR3 bases are TGTGCCAGCAGCCCCGAACGATTCGGTGGCTACACCTTC. Residues: CASSPERFGGYTF.

The table lists this clonotype with many counts. The chain couples TRBV10-3 to TRBJ2-2, with 8 bases lining up with TRBD1. The CDR3 sequence is 14 residues long. The germline gives CDR1 ENHRY, CDR2 SYGVKD. The V and J ends lost 3 bases and 4 bases, in that order; junction bases with no gene match: 1. This CDR3 is CAISDRGPTGELFF. As DNA, the CDR3 is TGTGCCATCAGTGACAGGGGGCCCACCGGGGAGCTGTTTTTT.